This entry lists 14 T cell receptor beta chains sequenced from one sample in a study of T-cell reconstitution after alpha-beta-depleted transplantation in children. TCRbeta library preparation incorporated unique molecular identifiers. TCRdb fed the PCR reads into MiXCR, producing one record per CDR3 protein. The sample contains about 510,000 distinct CDR3 sequences, roughly 11% of which appear only once. Sequenced here: PBMCs, mostly from graft donor cells, sampled 180 days after TCRalphabeta/CD19-depleted stem cell transplant. These receptors were taken from a female patient younger than 10 who had a stem cell transplant for aplastic anemia, so the T cells may come from the graft donor.

V is TRBV5-1 and J is TRBJ1-3; D gene unclear. Germline CDR1 and CDR2: SGHRS and YFSETQ. With 4 bases removed from V and 2 bases from J, the gap between germline ends came to 16 bases. The CDR3 is made up of 16 amino acids. CDR3 sequence (DNA): TGCGCCAGCAGCCCCCAAAGGGCCGGGGCTGGAAACACCATATATTTT. It translates to CASSPQRAGAGNTIYF.

About this clonotype: A read error is likely, as this CDR3 ends without the conserved phenylalanine or tryptophan. The genes are TRBV27 and TRBJ2-6; D remains unclear. Germline assignment: CDR1 MNHEY and CDR2 SMNVEV (reference sequence). The CDR3 totals 15 residues. Trimming removed 3 bases from V and 0 bases from J, with 6 bases in between. DNA for the CDR3: TGTGCCAGCAGTTTTTCCCTCTCTGGGGCCAACGTCCTGACTTAC. Its protein is CASSFSLSGANVLTY.

This clonotype was seen once. The rearrangement uses TRBV6-1 and TRBJ2-1, with unresolved D. This CDR3 is 14 amino acids long. From germline, CDR1 is MNHNS and CDR2 SASEGT. The V end lost 7 bases, the J end lost 8 bases, and 18 bases lay between the germline ends. CDR3 region: CASILKGALHEQFF. DNA for the CDR3: TGTGCCAGCATCCTCAAGGGCGCTCTCCATGAGCAGTTCTTC.

This clonotype was observed a few times. V is TRBV7-2 and J is TRBJ2-7, with TRBD1 matching 8 bases. Trimming took 5 bases from V and 2 from J; bases not matched to a gene: 8. There are 15 residues in the CDR3. Germline CDR1 SGHTA, CDR2 FQGNSA. The CDR3 DNA reads TGTGCCAGCAGCCCCCGGACAGGGAAACCCTACGAGCAGTACGTC. Translated, it gives CASSPRTGKPYEQYV.

There are a few counts of this clonotype. This chain uses TRBV27 with TRBJ1-4; the D is unclear. The V and J ends lost 7 bases and 8 bases respectively, with 14 bases between them. This CDR3 contains 13 residues. Germline CDR1 and CDR2: MNHEY and SMNVEV (reference sequence). The CDR3 nucleotides are TGTGCCAGCACCGGAAGGGTTGGCGAAAAACTGTTTTTT. It codes for CASTGRVGEKLFF.

This clonotype was counted between two and nine times. This chain connects TRBV27 to TRBJ2-2; tentative D call: TRBD1 (6 bases). Per the germline V gene, CDR1 is MNHEY and CDR2 is SMNVEV (reference sequence). This CDR3 comprises 14 residues. V was clipped by 4 bases and J by 6 bases, with 12 bases between them. The CDR3 here is CASSSHRVAGELFF. CDR3 nucleotide sequence: TGTGCCAGCAGTTCCCACAGGGTGGCCGGGGAGCTGTTTTTT.

The chain links TRBV12-3 or TRBV12-4 to TRBJ1-5; 9 bases are shared with TRBD1. This CDR3 has 14 residues. The J segment lost 6 bases and the V segment lost 6 bases, leaving 6 bases of the junction unmatched. The CDR3 DNA reads TGTGCCAGCAGGACCGGGACAGGGACTCAGCCCCAGCATTTT. Its protein product is CASRTGTGTQPQHF.

The J gene is TRBJ2-7, the V gene TRBV4-1; D may be TRBD1 or TRBD2 (5 bases each). V gave up 3 bases and J gave up 1 base, with 19 bases separating them. There are 17 residues in the CDR3. Germline values: CDR1 MGHRA, CDR2 YSYEKL. The DNA for the CDR3 is TGCGCCAGCAGCCATCAACCGCCACGGGACGGATCCTACGAGCAGTACGTC. Encoded protein: CASSHQPPRDGSYEQYV.

This clonotype came up a few times. This chain uses TRBV14 with TRBJ2-3, with D perhaps TRBD2 (6 bases). Germline V gives CDR1 SGHDN, CDR2 FVKESK. CDR3 size: 17 residues. V lost 2 bases and J lost 0, with 15 bases in between. CDR3 amino acids: CASSQPGGTYSTDTQYF. The CDR3 nucleotides are TGTGCCAGCAGCCAACCCGGCGGGACCTATAGCACAGATACGCAGTATTTT.

This clonotype was seen a handful of times. The chain carries TRBV7-2 and TRBJ1-4, with 7 nucleotides matching TRBD1. The CDR3 contains 14 residues. Per the germline V gene, CDR1 is SGHTA and CDR2 is FQGNSA. The V gene end was trimmed by 3 bases and the J gene end by 7 bases; junction bases not matched to a gene: 5. CDR3 region: CASSFRGGSEKLFF. CDR3 DNA sequence: TGTGCCAGCAGCTTCAGGGGGGGTAGTGAAAAACTGTTTTTT.

This clonotype was seen more than once but under ten times. The chain joins TRBV4-3 to TRBJ2-1; D remains unclear. The germline V gene encodes CDR1 LGHNA and CDR2 YSLEER. The V gene lost 0 bases and the J gene lost 0 bases, with 6 bases spanning the gap. The CDR3 extends over 15 amino acids. Here the CDR3 DNA reads TGCGCCAGCAGCCAAGAAAGGTTCTCCTACAATGAGCAGTTCTTC. It is translated as CASSQERFSYNEQFF.

V and J are TRBV10-2 and TRBJ2-1, with D maybe TRBD1 (5 bases). This CDR3 is built from 16 residues. Between the trimmed V and J ends, which lost 3 bases and 0 bases, there was a span of 12 bases. The V gene's germline CDR1 is WSHSY and CDR2 SAAADI. CDR3 loop: CASSDWGHPSYNEQFF. The CDR3 nucleotides are TGCGCCAGCAGTGATTGGGGCCACCCCTCCTACAATGAGCAGTTCTTC.

This clonotype turned up a few times. V is TRBV7-2 and J is TRBJ2-7; 12 bases map to TRBD1. The CDR3 spans 14 residues. Germline V gene lookup returns CDR1 SGHTA and CDR2 FQGNSA. V dropped 6 bases and J dropped 4; count of bases not matched to a gene: 4. Here the CDR3 DNA reads TGTGCCAGCAGGAGGGGACAGGGGGCATACGAGCAGTACTTC. It encodes CASRRGQGAYEQYF. The full variable domain, rest sourced from reference TRBV7-2 and TRBJ2-7, is GAGVSQSPSNKVTEKGKDVELRCDPISGHTALYWYRQSLGQGLEFLIYFQGNSAPDKSGLPSDRFSAERTGGSVSTLTIQRTQQEDSAVYLCASRRGQGAYEQYFGPGTRLTVT.

This clonotype was observed at least ten times. The chain has TRBV7-9 and TRBJ2-1; TRBD2 matches 8 bases. Germline V lookup: CDR1 SEHNR, CDR2 FQNEAQ (reference sequence). This CDR3 spans 16 amino acids. V dropped 3 bases and J dropped 5; count of bases not matched to a gene: 9. The CDR3 DNA follows: TGTGCCAGCAGCTTTGAGGCTAGCGGGCTTAACAATGAGCAGTTCTTC. It translates to CASSFEASGLNNEQFF. Variable domain in full (rest from reference TRBV7-9 and TRBJ2-1): DTGVSQNPRHKITKRGQNVTFRCDPISEHNRLYWYRQTLGQGPEFLTYFQNEAQLEKSRLLSDRFSAERPKGSFSTLEIQRTEQGDSAMYLCASSFEASGLNNEQFFGPGTRLTVL.